The 20 T cell receptor beta chains below were found in one sample sequenced in a study of Graves' ophthalmopathy and Graves' hyperthyroidism. Amplified material comprised TCR beta CDR3 regions derived from RNA transcripts. In the first round, RT-PCR was carried out with HTBI primers, and a multiplex PCR formed the second round. MiXCR, applied by TCRdb to the multiplex PCR reads, yields one record per CDR3 protein. The sample lists 500,000 to 800,000 distinct CDR3 sequences; under 50% were seen once. The sequenced material came from peripheral blood. The receptor source for this set is an adult man with Graves' ophthalmopathy.

This clonotype has at least ten counts. The chain links TRBV29-1 to TRBJ2-7; a possible D gene is TRBD1 (6 bases). V lost 2 bases and J 6 bases, leaving 17 bases between the germline ends. This CDR3 is built from 14 residues. The V gene's germline CDR1 is SQVTM and CDR2 ANQGSEA. CDR3 coding DNA: TGCAGCGTTGAAATGACAGGTTCGGGGAGCGAGCAGTACTTC. Translating gives CSVEMTGSGSEQYF.

This clonotype was found many times. This chain uses TRBV2 with TRBJ1-5, with D uncertain. The CDR3 has 14 amino acids. Per germline, CDR1 SNHLY and CDR2 FYNNEI. Trimming removed 1 base at V and 5 bases at J, with 9 bases between. The CDR3 bases are TGTGCCAGCAGTGAAGTAGCAGAGGATCAGCCCCAGCATTTT. Translating it yields CASSEVAEDQPQHF.

This clonotype was seen a few times. The chain links TRBV5-4 to TRBJ1-2, with D unclear. Germline CDR1 SGHNT, CDR2 YYREEE (reference sequence). The CDR3 is 16 amino acids. The germline V and J ends were trimmed by 3 bases and 4 bases, with 19 bases remaining between them. This chain's CDR3 is CASSSSGPLRSYGYTF. CDR3 in DNA: TGTGCCAGCAGCTCTAGCGGTCCGCTAAGAAGCTATGGCTACACCTTC.

At least ten counts were recorded for this clonotype. The DNA for the CDR3 is TGTGCCAGCAGTTACTCGAACAGGGTTGCCTATGGCTACACCTTC. Translation: CASSYSNRVAYGYTF. This chain links TRBV6-6 with TRBJ1-2; maybe TRBD1 (6 bases). The germline V and J ends were trimmed by 0 bases and 4 bases, with 12 bases remaining between them. The germline V gene has CDR1 MNHNY and CDR2 SVGAGI (reference sequence). The CDR3 totals 15 residues.

J is TRBJ2-1 and V is TRBV10-3, with D possibly TRBD1 on 6 matching bases. CDR3 length equals 11 residues. Germline V lookup: CDR1 ENHRY, CDR2 SYGVKD. With 8 bases removed from V and 9 bases from J, the gap between germline ends came to 11 bases. The CDR3 DNA is TGTGCCATCGGTGTGGGGGCTGAGCAGTTCTTC. Its translation is CAIGVGAEQFF.

In this sample, this clonotype turned up many times. This sequence joins TRBV29-1 and TRBJ2-2; D uncertain. The CDR3 extends over 12 amino acids. Germline V gene sequence: CDR1 SQVTM, CDR2 ANQGSEA. V lost 7 bases and J 4 bases, leaving 10 bases between the germline ends. The CDR3 bases are TGCAGCGCCCCCCGACCCACCGGGGAGCTGTTTTTT. This codes for CSAPRPTGELFF.

This clonotype was found a few times. This rearrangement joins TRBV7-9 to TRBJ2-3; no clear D gene. Germline-derived CDR1 and CDR2 are SEHNR and FQNEAQ (reference sequence). The CDR3 length is 14 residues. Between the trimmed V and J ends, which lost 5 bases and 0 bases, there was a span of 9 bases. The CDR3 DNA is TGTGCCAGCAGCGTCCGGCTGAGCACAGATACGCAGTATTTT. Amino acid sequence: CASSVRLSTDTQYF.

This clonotype was picked up one time. J is TRBJ2-7 and V is TRBV7-2, with TRBD1 matching 7 bases. This CDR3 comprises 15 residues. The germline V gene has CDR1 SGHTA and CDR2 FQGNSA. The V segment lost 4 bases and the J segment 0 bases; nucleotides outside the gene matches: 6. The CDR3 sequence: CASSSSGTDSYEQYF. CDR3 nucleotide sequence: TGTGCCAGCAGCTCTTCCGGGACAGACTCCTACGAGCAGTACTTC.

Comment on this clonotype: Compared with germline, one end of the junction differs, possibly owing to a read error. The chain has TRBV20-1 and TRBJ1-5; 8 nucleotides line up with TRBD1. CDR1 is DFQATT and CDR2 is SNEGSKA in the germline V gene (reference sequence). The CDR3 sequence is 13 residues long. DNA for the CDR3: TGCAGTGCTAGGACAGGGGTCAATCGGCCCCAGCATTTT. Translated, it gives CSARTGVNRPQHF.

The chain uses TRBV2 and TRBJ1-1; tentative D call: TRBD1 (5 bases). Germline V lookup: CDR1 SNHLY, CDR2 FYNNEI. V was pared by 4 bases and J by 4 bases, with 13 bases between. The CDR3 is 14 residues long. The CDR3, as DNA: TGTGCCAGCAGTGGGGGCTCAGGGACCACTGAAGCTTTCTTT. Translation: CASSGGSGTTEAFF.

This rearrangement joins TRBV5-8 to TRBJ2-5; 7 nucleotides agree with TRBD1. This CDR3 is 16 amino acids long. Germline loops: CDR1 SGHTS, CDR2 YDEGEE. Losses at the gene ends were 4 bases for V and 1 base for J; bases not matched to a gene: 10. CDR3 coding DNA: TGTGCCAGCAGCAAAGCACACCGGGACAGCCAAGAGACCCAGTACTTC. Its protein product is CASSKAHRDSQETQYF.

The chain links TRBV15 to TRBJ2-6; D may be TRBD1 (6 bases). The length of the CDR3 is 16 residues. V was shortened by 0 bases and J by 14 bases, with 20 bases between the two germline ends. The germline V gene encodes CDR1 LNHNV and CDR2 YYDKDF (reference sequence). CDR3 coding DNA: TGTGCCACCAGCAGAGATGGGGCCCTAGGGGACAAGATCCTGACTTTC. This codes for CATSRDGALGDKILTF. Looking up the rest from reference TRBV15 and TRBJ2-6 gives the full variable domain: DAMVIQNPRYQVTQFGKPVTLSCSQTLNHNVMYWYQQKSSQAPKLLFHYYDKDFNNEADTPDNFQSRRPNTSFCFLDIRSPGLGDTAMYLCATSRDGALGDKILTFGAGSRLTVL.

This chain joins TRBV7-2 and TRBJ1-1; possible D gene TRBD1, 5 bases. The CDR3 is 13 amino acids. Trimming pared 4 bases from V and 4 bases from J, leaving 10 bases between. The germline V gene has CDR1 SGHTA and CDR2 FQGNSA. The CDR3 DNA reads as TGTGCCAGCAGCTCCAGGGTGAGCACTGAAGCTTTCTTT. Translation: CASSSRVSTEAFF.

This clonotype was counted only a few times. The V gene is TRBV12-3 or TRBV12-4, the J gene TRBJ1-1; possibly TRBD1 for D (6 bases). The CDR3 totals 12 residues. Deletions cut 6 bases from V and 11 bases from J, with 16 bases between. DNA for the CDR3: TGTGCCAGCAGCGTCGGGGGGCTGGAGGCTTTCTTT. This encodes CASSVGGLEAFF.

Points on this clonotype: The junction shows a germline mismatch at one end, possibly a read error. The V and J genes are TRBV5-1 and TRBJ2-2; the match to TRBD1 covers 7 bases. This CDR3 comprises 14 residues. Germline V gene lookup returns CDR1 SGHRS and CDR2 YFSETQ. The CDR3 nucleotides read TGTGCCAGCAGGGACAGACAGAACACCGGGGAGCTGTTTTTT. This translates into CASRDRQNTGELFF.

As regards this clonotype: A read error is possible here, since a much larger clone lies one base away. V and J are TRBV19 and TRBJ1-1; 8 nucleotides agree with TRBD1. The CDR3 sequence is 14 residues long. CDR1 is LNHDA and CDR2 is SQIVND in the germline V gene (reference sequence). The CDR3 loop reads CASCMEDRDTEAFF. For the CDR3, the DNA is TGTGCCAGTTGTATGGAGGACAGGGACACTGAAGCTTTCTTT.

The J gene is TRBJ1-2, the V gene TRBV12-5; D uncertain. The germline V and J ends were trimmed by 5 bases and 6 bases, with 16 bases remaining between them. CDR3 length: 14 residues. Germline V gives CDR1 LGHNT, CDR2 FRNRAP. CDR3 amino acids: CASGRGSLGHGYTF. The CDR3 coding sequence is TGTGCTAGTGGTCGTGGTTCACTGGGCCATGGCTACACCTTC.

Notes on this clonotype: A much larger clone sits a single nucleotide away, making a read error possible. The rearrangement joins TRBV5-1 to TRBJ2-5, with D perhaps TRBD2 (5 bases). Looked up from germline, CDR1 is SGHRS and CDR2 is YFSETQ. The CDR3 length is 14 residues. CDR3 nucleotide sequence: TGCACCAGCAGGCTTCAAAATAGCGTAGAGACCCAGTACTTC. Translating gives CTSRLQNSVETQYF.

The chain carries TRBV10-3 and TRBJ1-2; 7 nucleotides match TRBD1. CDR1 is ENHRY and CDR2 is SYGVKD in the germline V gene. CDR3 size: 13 residues. Germline trimming cut 5 bases from V and 6 bases from J; bases unmatched to any gene: 6. The chain's CDR3 is CAISTDRANGYTF. The CDR3 DNA follows: TGTGCCATCAGTACAGACAGGGCTAATGGCTACACCTTC.

The V and J genes are TRBV7-2 and TRBJ2-7; 7 bases align to TRBD2. The CDR3 length is 15 residues. V lost 2 bases, J lost 3 bases, and 7 bases stayed unmatched. Germline V gene sequence: CDR1 SGHTA, CDR2 FQGNSA. This CDR3 reads CASSLLGGGGYEQYF. The DNA for the CDR3 is TGTGCCAGCAGCTTATTGGGCGGGGGAGGCTACGAGCAGTACTTC.